Following are 5 T cell receptor beta chains from one sample sequenced in a study of beta chain features in type 1 diabetes. As every portion of the isolated RNA was reverse transcribed, the sequencing read expressed TCRB transcripts. Clones were sequenced by immunoSEQ multiplex PCR, and TCRdb holds only the in-frame ones, with some missing. The data contain around 140,000 clones, roughly 10% of them singletons. The sample was central memory CD4+ T cells from blood. These receptors all stem from a woman in her thirties or forties in good health.

V gene TRBV7-6 combines with J gene TRBJ2-5; TRBD2 matches 9 bases. The V gene end was trimmed by 4 bases and the J gene end by 6 bases; junction bases not matched to a gene: 12. This CDR3 has 16 residues. Germline loops: CDR1 SGHVS, CDR2 FNYEAQ. The CDR3 DNA reads TGTGCCAGCAGCTCGGGGGCGAGCGGGGGGCTGAAGACCCAGTACTTC. Residues: CASSSGASGGLKTQYF.

This clone was recorded a few times. The gene calls are TRBV11-3 and TRBJ1-1; TRBD1 agrees at 8 bases. This CDR3 region has 14 residues. Germline-derived CDR1 and CDR2 are SGHNT and YENEEA. Trimming took 5 bases from V and 1 from J; bases not matched to a gene: 3. The CDR3 region has the DNA TGTGCCAGCAGCCCAGGGACAGGGAACACTGAAGCTTTCTTT. Protein: CASSPGTGNTEAFF. Using reference TRBV11-3 and TRBJ1-1 for the parts outside the CDR3, the full variable domain is EAGVVQSPRYKIIEKKQPVAFWCNPISGHNTLYWYLQNLGQGPELLIRYENEEAVDDSQLPKDRFSAERLKGVDSTLKIQPAELGDSAVYLCASSPGTGNTEAFFGQGTRLTVV.

This clone was recorded a few times. The gene calls are TRBV9 and TRBJ2-2; possible D gene TRBD1, 6 bases. Germline-derived CDR1 and CDR2 are SGDLS and YYNGEE. Deletions cut 0 bases from V and 0 bases from J, with 9 bases between. There are 16 residues in the CDR3. CDR3 in DNA: TGTGCCAGCAGCGTAGCTGACAGGTCGAACACCGGGGAGCTGTTTTTT. Its protein product is CASSVADRSNTGELFF.

This clone was recorded a few times. The chain carries TRBV5-1 and TRBJ2-7; 12 bases are a match to TRBD1. Germline V gives CDR1 SGHRS, CDR2 YFSETQ. This CDR3 is built from 15 residues. The V gene end was trimmed by 4 bases and the J gene end by 4 bases; junction bases not matched to a gene: 6. The DNA of the CDR3 is TGCGCCAGCAGCGCCGGGACAGGGGGCGCGTACGAGCAGTACTTC. This codes for CASSAGTGGAYEQYF.

The V gene is TRBV6-5, the J gene TRBJ1-5; TRBD1 aligns across 8 bases. After removal of 6 bases from V and 3 bases from J, the junction contained 1 base not matched to a gene. Germline CDR1 and CDR2: MNHEY and SVGAGI. The CDR3 has 13 residues. The CDR3 nucleotides read TGTGCCAGCAGGACAGGGGCCAATCAGCCCCAGCATTTT. Its translation is CASRTGANQPQHF.